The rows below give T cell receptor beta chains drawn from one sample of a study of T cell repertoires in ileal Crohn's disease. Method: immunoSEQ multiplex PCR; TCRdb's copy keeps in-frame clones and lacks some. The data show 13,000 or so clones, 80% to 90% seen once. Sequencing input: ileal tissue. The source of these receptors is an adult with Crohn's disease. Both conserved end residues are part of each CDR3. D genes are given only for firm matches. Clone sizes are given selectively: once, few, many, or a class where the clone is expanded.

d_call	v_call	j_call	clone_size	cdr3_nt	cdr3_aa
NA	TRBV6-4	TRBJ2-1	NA	TGTGCCAGCAGTGACGCGGAGAACTCCTACAATGAGCAGTTCTTC	CASSDAENSYNEQFF
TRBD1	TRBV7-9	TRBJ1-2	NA	TGTGCCAGCAGCTTAGGGACAGGGATTGCTGGCTACACCTTC	CASSLGTGIAGYTF
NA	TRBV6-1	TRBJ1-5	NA	TGTGCCAGCGTCAGGGATTATAGCAATCAGCCCCAGCATTTT	CASVRDYSNQPQHF
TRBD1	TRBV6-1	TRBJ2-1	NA	TGTGCCAGCAGTGACGCCGGGACAGGACTTAACAATGAGCAGTTCTTC	CASSDAGTGLNNEQFF
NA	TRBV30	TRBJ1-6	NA	TGTGCCTGGAGTGACCTGGGGGCGGCACCCCTCCACTTT	CAWSDLGAAPLHF
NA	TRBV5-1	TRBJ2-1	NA	TGCGCCAGCAGCTCAAACCTCCGGGACACAGACAATGAGCAGTTCTTC	CASSSNLRDTDNEQFF
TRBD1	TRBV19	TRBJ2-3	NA	TGTGCCAGTAGTCCAGGGACAGGGGAGACAGATACGCAGTATTTT	CASSPGTGETDTQYF
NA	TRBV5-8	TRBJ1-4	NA	TGTGCCAGCAGCTTGGGGGGGCTCGGGGATGAAAAACTGTTTTTT	CASSLGGLGDEKLFF
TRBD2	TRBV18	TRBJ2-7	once	TGTGCCAGCTCACCGACTAGCTCCTTCTCCTACGAGCAGTACTTC	CASSPTSSFSYEQYF
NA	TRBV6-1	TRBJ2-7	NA	TGTGCCAGCACAGGGCACCTGTTCTACGAGCAGTACTTC	CASTGHLFYEQYF
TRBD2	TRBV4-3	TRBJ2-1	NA	TGCGCCAGCAGCCAAGGTACCGGGACTAGCGGCGTACATGAGCAGTTCTTC	CASSQGTGTSGVHEQFF
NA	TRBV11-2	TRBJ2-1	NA	TGTGCCAGCAGCTTAGATCCTACGTCCAATGAGCAGTTCTTC	CASSLDPTSNEQFF
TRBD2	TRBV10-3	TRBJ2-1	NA	TGTGCCATCAGTGAGACTAGCGGCTCGAACAATGAGCAGTTCTTC	CAISETSGSNNEQFF
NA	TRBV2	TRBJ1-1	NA	TGTGCCAGCATGGAACGGGATTTGAGAACTGAAGCTTTCTTT	CASMERDLRTEAFF
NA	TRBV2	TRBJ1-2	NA	TGTGCCAGCAGTGAAACAGGTAGCTATGGCTACACCTTC	CASSETGSYGYTF
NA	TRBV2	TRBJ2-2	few	TGTGCCAGCAGTGAATCGCAGGGGTGGGACGGGGAGCTGTTTTTT	CASSESQGWDGELFF
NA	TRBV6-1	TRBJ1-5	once	TGTGCCAGCAGTGAAACGGGAAGCAATCAGCCCCAGCATTTT	CASSETGSNQPQHF
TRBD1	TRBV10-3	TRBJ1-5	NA	TGTGCCATCAGTGACCGGGACAGGGCTAATCAGCCCCAGCATTTT	CAISDRDRANQPQHF
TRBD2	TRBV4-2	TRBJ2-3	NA	TGTGCCAGCAGCCAAGCGGGCGGGGGGGAGACAGATACGCAGTATTTT	CASSQAGGGETDTQYF
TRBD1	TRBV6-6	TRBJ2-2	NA	TGTGCCAGCAGTTACCAGACAGGGTCGAACACCGGGGAGCTGTTTTTT	CASSYQTGSNTGELFF
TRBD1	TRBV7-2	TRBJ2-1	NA	TGTGCCAGCAGCTTAGGGAGACAGGGGAGACACTACAATGAGCAGTTCTTC	CASSLGRQGRHYNEQFF
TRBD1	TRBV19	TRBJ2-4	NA	TGTGCCAGTAGTATAGGAGGGACAGGGTTAGCCAAAAACATTCAGTACTTC	CASSIGGTGLAKNIQYF
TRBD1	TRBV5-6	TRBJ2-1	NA	TGTGTCAGCAGCAGGACAGGGGTCAATGAGCAGTTCTTC	CVSSRTGVNEQFF
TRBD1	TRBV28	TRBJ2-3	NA	TGTGCCAGCAGTTTAGGCCTTACAGGGGTGAAAGATACGCAGTATTTT	CASSLGLTGVKDTQYF
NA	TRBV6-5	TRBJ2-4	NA	TGTGCCAGCAGTATTAGCTGGGGGGACAAAAACATTCAGTACTTC	CASSISWGDKNIQYF
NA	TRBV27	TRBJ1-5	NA	TGTGCCAGCCCACTCGGGGGGGGAAGCAATCAGCCCCAGCATTTT	CASPLGGGSNQPQHF
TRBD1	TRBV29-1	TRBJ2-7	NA	TGCAGCGTCGTGGGCGGGACAGGGTCCAACTACGAGCAGTACTTC	CSVVGGTGSNYEQYF
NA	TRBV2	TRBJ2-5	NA	TGTGCCAGCAAGTTCAGGACAGAAGAAGAGACCCAGTACTTC	CASKFRTEEETQYF
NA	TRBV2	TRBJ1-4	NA	TGTGCCAGCAGACCGACACCAGCAACTAATGAAAAACTGTTTTTT	CASRPTPATNEKLFF
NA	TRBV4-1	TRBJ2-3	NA	TGCGCCAGCAGCCAAGATCAGCAGGGAGGCCCAGATACGCAGTATTTT	CASSQDQQGGPDTQYF
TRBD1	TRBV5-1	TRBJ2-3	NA	TGCGCCAGCAGCTTATGGCGACAGGGGGCTACAGATACGCAGTATTTT	CASSLWRQGATDTQYF
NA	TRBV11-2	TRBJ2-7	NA	TGTGCCAGCAGCTTAGATCAGGCGTCTTACGAGCAGTACTTC	CASSLDQASYEQYF
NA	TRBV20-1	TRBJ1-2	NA	TGCAGTGCTAGTCCAAACTATGGCTACACCTTC	CSASPNYGYTF
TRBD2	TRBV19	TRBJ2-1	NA	TGTGCCAGTAGTATACTAGCGGGAGGGCGTGAGCAGTTCTTC	CASSILAGGREQFF
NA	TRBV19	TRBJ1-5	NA	TGTGCCAGTAGTATAGGTTGGCAGACTAATCAGCCCCAGCATTTT	CASSIGWQTNQPQHF
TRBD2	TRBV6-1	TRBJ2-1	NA	TGTGCCAGCAGTTCGCTAGCGGGAAGGGGTGAGCAGTTCTTC	CASSSLAGRGEQFF